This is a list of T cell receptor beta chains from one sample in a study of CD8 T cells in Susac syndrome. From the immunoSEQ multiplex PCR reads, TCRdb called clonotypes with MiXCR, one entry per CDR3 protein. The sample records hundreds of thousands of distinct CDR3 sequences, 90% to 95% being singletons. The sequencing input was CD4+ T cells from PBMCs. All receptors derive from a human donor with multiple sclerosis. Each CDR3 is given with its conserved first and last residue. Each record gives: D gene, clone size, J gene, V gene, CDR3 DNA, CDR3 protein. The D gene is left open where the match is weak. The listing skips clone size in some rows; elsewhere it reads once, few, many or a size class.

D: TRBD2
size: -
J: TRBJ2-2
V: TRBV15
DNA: TGTGCCACCAGCACAGTAGCGGGGGGGAACACCGGGGAGCTGTTTTTT
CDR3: CATSTVAGGNTGELFF

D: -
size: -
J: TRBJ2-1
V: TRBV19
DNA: TGTGCCAGTAGGGCCCGGTTAGGCCCCGACAATGAGCAGTTCTTC
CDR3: CASRARLGPDNEQFF

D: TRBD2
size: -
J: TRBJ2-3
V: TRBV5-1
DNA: TGCGCCAGCAGCTTAGGCAATGCGGGAGGATCCGCAGATACGCAGTATTTT
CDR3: CASSLGNAGGSADTQYF

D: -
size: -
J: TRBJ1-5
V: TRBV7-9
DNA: TGTGCCAGCAGCTTAGATAAGGAGCCCCAGCATTTT
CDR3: CASSLDKEPQHF

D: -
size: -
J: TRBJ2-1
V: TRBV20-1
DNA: TGCAGTGTTAGAGGTAACGGTCGCTCCTACAATGAGCAGTTCTTC
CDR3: CSVRGNGRSYNEQFF

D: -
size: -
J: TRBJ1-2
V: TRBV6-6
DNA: TGTGCCAGCACCCCCGACTATGGCTACACCTTC
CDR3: CASTPDYGYTF

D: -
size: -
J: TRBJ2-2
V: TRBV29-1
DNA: TGCAGCGCCGGGCGCGGCGGGGCCGGGGAGCTGTTTTTT
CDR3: CSAGRGGAGELFF

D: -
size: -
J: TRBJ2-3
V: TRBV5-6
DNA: TGTGCCAGCAGCTCCCTCCCCAGCACAGATACGCAGTATTTT
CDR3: CASSSLPSTDTQYF

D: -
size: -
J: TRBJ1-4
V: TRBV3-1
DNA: TGTGCCAGCAGGATGGATGGAACTAATGAAAAACTGTTTTTT
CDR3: CASRMDGTNEKLFF

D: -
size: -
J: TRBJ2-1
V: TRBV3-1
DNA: TGTGCCAGCAGCCACGAAGGCCGGAGTGAGCAGTTCTTC
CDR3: CASSHEGRSEQFF

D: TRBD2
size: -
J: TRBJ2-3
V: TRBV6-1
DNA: TGTGCCGGAGGGACTACCCGCACAGATACGCAGTATTTT
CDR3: CAGGTTRTDTQYF

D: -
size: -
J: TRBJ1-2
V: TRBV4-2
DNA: TGTGCCAGCAGCCAAGGGTCGCAGCTCTTTGGCTACACCTTC
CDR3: CASSQGSQLFGYTF

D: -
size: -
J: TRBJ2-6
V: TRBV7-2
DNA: TGTGCCAGCAGCTTACTCTCCTCTGGGGCCAACGTCCTGACTTTC
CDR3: CASSLLSSGANVLTF

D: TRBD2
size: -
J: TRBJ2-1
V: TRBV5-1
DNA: TGCGCCAGCAGCTTGGGGAGCGGGGTTTACAATGAGCAGTTCTTC
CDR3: CASSLGSGVYNEQFF

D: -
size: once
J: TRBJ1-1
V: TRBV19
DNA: TGTGCCAGTAGTATCAGGGTCGCCACTGAAGCTTTCTTT
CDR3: CASSIRVATEAFF

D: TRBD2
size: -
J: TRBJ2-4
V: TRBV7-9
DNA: TGTGCCAGCAGCCATCTAAGCGGGGGGGCCAAAAACATTCAGTACTTC
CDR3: CASSHLSGGAKNIQYF

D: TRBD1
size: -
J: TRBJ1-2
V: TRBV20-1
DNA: TGCAGTGCTAGGGACAGGGGGCGTCTCTATGGCTACACCTTC
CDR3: CSARDRGRLYGYTF

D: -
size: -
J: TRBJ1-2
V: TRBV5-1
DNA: TGCGCCAGCAGCCGGTTGAGCGGAAGCAACTATGGCTACACCTTC
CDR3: CASSRLSGSNYGYTF

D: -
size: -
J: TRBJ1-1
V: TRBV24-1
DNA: TGTGCCACCGCAGACTTGAACACTGAAGCTTTCTTT
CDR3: CATADLNTEAFF

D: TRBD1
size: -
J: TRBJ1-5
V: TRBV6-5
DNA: TGTGCCAGCAGTTACCCACGACAGGGGGCGCGGGATCAGCCCCAGCATTTT
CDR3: CASSYPRQGARDQPQHF

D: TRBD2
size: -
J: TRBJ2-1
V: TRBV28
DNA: TGTGCCAGCAGCCTCTACTGGACTAGCGGGGCGGAGACGGATGAGCAGTTCTTC
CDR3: CASSLYWTSGAETDEQFF

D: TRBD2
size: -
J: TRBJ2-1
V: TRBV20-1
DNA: TGCAGTGCTAGAGATTCCCTAGCGGGATTTGGTGAGCAGTTCTTC
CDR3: CSARDSLAGFGEQFF

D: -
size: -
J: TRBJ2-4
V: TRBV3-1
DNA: TGTGCCAGCAGCCCCGGGAGTGACATTCAGTACTTC
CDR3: CASSPGSDIQYF

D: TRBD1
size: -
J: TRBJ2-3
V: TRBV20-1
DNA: TGCAGTGCTAGACGGGACAGGGAACCAGATACGCAGTATTTT
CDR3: CSARRDREPDTQYF

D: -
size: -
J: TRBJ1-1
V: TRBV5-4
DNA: TGTGCCAGCAGCCCGGGTCTGACCTTGAACACTGAAGCTTTCTTT
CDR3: CASSPGLTLNTEAFF

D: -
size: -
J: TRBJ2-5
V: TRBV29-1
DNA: TGCAGCGTTGGCAACCAAGAGACCCAGTACTTC
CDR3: CSVGNQETQYF

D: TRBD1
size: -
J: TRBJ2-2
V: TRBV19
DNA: TGTGCCAGTAGTCCCAGGGGACAGGGAGGGACCGGGGAGCTGTTTTTT
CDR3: CASSPRGQGGTGELFF

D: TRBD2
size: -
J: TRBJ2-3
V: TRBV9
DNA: TGTGCCAGCAGCGAGGGCACGGGGGGGCCTATCTCTTTTCTTGGCACAGATACGCAGTATTTT
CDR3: CASSEGTGGPISFLGTDTQYF

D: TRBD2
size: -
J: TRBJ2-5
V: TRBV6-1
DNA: TGTGCCAGCAGTGGGGGTAGCGGGGTTTTAGAGACCCAGTACTTC
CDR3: CASSGGSGVLETQYF

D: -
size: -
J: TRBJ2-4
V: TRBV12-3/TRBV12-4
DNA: TGTGCCAGCAGACGGGGCAGGGATGACAAAAACATTCAGTACTTC
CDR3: CASRRGRDDKNIQYF

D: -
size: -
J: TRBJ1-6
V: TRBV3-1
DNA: TGTGCCAGCAGCCAAGCCCACGCAGCAAATTCACCCCTCCACTTT
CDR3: CASSQAHAANSPLHF

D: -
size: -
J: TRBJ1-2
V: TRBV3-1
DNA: TGTGCCAGCAGCCAAGAGGACAGCCTGGACTATGGCTACACCTTC
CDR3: CASSQEDSLDYGYTF

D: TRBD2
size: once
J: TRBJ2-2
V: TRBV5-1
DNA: TGCGCCAGCAGCTTGGGACTAGCGGGAGGGCCCACCGGGGAGCTGTTTTTT
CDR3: CASSLGLAGGPTGELFF

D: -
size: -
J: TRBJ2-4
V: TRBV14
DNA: TGTGCCAGCAGCCAAGGGACAGTCAAAAACATTCAGTACTTC
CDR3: CASSQGTVKNIQYF

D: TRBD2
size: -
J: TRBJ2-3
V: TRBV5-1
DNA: TGCGCCAGCAGCATGACTAGCGTTAGCACAGATACGCAGTATTTT
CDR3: CASSMTSVSTDTQYF

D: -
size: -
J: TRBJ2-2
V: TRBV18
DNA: TGTGCCAGCTCACCAGCGGGACGTAACACCGGGGAGCTGTTTTTT
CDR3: CASSPAGRNTGELFF

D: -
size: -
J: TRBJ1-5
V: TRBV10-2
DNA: TGCGCCAGCAAGGGGGTATGGAATCAGCCCCAGCATTTT
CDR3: CASKGVWNQPQHF

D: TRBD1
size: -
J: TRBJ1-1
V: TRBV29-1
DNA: TGCAGCGTTGAACGGAGGGGGCTGGGCACTGAAGCTTTTTTT
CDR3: CSVERRGLGTEAFF

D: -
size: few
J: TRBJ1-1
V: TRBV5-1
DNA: TGCGCCAGCAGCCCAATAACCCTAGGACCGATGAACACTGAAGCTTTCTTT
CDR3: CASSPITLGPMNTEAFF

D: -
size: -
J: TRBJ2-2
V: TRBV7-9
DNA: TGTGCCAGCAGCTTCGATGGTGGCACCGGGGAGCTGTTTTTT
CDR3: CASSFDGGTGELFF

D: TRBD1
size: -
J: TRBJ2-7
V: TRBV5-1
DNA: TGCGCCAGCAGCTTGAGCGCAGGGGGCTACGAGCAGTACTTC
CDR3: CASSLSAGGYEQYF

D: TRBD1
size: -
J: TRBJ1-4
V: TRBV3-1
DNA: TGTGCCAGCAGCCCGGGACAGGCAGAAAAACTGTTTTTT
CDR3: CASSPGQAEKLFF

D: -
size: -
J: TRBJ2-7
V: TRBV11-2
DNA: TGTGCCAGCAGCTCCATCCGGGACGGCTACGAGCAGTACTTC
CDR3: CASSSIRDGYEQYF

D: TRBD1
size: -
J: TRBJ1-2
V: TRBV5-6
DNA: TGTGCCAGCAGCTTGGACGGCAGGGGGCCCTCGGGCTACACCTTC
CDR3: CASSLDGRGPSGYTF

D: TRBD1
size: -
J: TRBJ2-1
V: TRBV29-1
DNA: TGCAGCGTTGGGGACAGTAGCCTGGGGAATGAGCAGTTCTTC
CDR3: CSVGDSSLGNEQFF

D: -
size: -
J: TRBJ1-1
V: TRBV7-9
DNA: TGTGCCAGCAGCTTAAGGGAGTTGAACACTGAAGCTTTCTTT
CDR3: CASSLRELNTEAFF

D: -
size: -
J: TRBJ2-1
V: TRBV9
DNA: TGTGCCAGCAGCCCAAGGACAGCCCGCTACAATGAGCAGTTCTTC
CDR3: CASSPRTARYNEQFF

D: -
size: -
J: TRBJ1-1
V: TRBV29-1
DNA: TGCAGCGTTCTACCCAGGGCTTTGAACACTGAAGCTTTCTTT
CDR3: CSVLPRALNTEAFF

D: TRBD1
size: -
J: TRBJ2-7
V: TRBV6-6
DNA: TGTGCCAGCAGCGCCTTGACAGGGGCGGGCGAGCAGTACTTC
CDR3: CASSALTGAGEQYF

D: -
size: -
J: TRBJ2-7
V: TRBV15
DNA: TGTGCCACCAGCAGAGATCCGGGCTACTACGAGCAGTACTTC
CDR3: CATSRDPGYYEQYF

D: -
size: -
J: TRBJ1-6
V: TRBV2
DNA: TGTGCCAGCAGTGAAACAGAATATTCACCCCTCCACTTT
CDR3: CASSETEYSPLHF

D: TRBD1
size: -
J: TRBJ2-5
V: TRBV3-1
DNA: TGTGCCAGCAGCCAAGGCGGACAGGGAGAGACCCAGTACTTC
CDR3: CASSQGGQGETQYF

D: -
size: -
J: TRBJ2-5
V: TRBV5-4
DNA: TGTGCCAGCAGCCTACAGGGTGTGGTGATGCAAGAGACCCAGTACTTC
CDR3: CASSLQGVVMQETQYF

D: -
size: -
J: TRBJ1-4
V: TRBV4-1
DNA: TGCGCCAGCAGCCAAGACCGGGTTCCGGGAAAACTGTTTTTT
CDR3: CASSQDRVPGKLFF

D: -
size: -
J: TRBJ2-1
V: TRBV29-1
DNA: TGCAGCGTCTCTCCCGGCGGGACGGCGGGCAATGAGCAGTTCTTC
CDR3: CSVSPGGTAGNEQFF

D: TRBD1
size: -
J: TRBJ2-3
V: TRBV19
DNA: TGTGCCAGTAGCACGGGACAGCTGAGCACAGATACGCAGTATTTT
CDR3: CASSTGQLSTDTQYF

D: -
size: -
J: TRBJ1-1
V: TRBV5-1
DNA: TGCGCCAGCAGACTACAGGGCGGGTCGGACACTGAAGCTTTCTTT
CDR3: CASRLQGGSDTEAFF

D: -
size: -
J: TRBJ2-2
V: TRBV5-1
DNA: TGCGCCAGCAGCTTGGACAGCCCAAACACCGGGGAGCTGTTTTTT
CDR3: CASSLDSPNTGELFF

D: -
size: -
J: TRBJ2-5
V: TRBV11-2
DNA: TGTGCCAGCAGCTTGGAGGGGGCGCTTACGAAGACCCAGTACTTC
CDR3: CASSLEGALTKTQYF

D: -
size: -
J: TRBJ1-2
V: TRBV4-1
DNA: TGCGCCAGCAGCCAAGTTTGGAGGGCCCCCCGTGGCTACACCTTC
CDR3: CASSQVWRAPRGYTF